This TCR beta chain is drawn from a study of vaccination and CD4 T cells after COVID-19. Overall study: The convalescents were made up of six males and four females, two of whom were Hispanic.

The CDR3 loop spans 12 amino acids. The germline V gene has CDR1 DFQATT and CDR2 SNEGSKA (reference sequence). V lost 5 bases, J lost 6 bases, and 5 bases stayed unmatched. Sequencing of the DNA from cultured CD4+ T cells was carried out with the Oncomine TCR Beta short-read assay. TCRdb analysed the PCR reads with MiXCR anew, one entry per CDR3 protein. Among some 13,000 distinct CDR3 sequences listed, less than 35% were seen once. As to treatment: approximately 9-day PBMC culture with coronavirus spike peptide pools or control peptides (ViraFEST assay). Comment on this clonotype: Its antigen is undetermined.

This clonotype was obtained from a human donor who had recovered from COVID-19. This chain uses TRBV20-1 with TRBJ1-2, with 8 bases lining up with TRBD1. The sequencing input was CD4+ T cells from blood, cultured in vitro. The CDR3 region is CSASDRVDGYTF. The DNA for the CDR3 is TGCAGTGCTTCGGACAGGGTTGATGGCTACACCTTC.